Sequencing of this TCR beta chain was carried out in a study of cytomegalovirus exposure and HLA in healthy donors. Primers: 60 Vbeta forward and 13 Jbeta reverse. Assay used: immunoSEQ multiplex PCR; TCRdb lists only in-frame clones, some missing. The table includes under 95,000 clones, around 74% detected once. Trimming removed 0 bases from V and 4 bases from J; junction bases left unmatched: 7. In germline, CDR1 is LNHDA, CDR2 SQIVND (reference sequence). The CDR3 covers 19 residues. The V and J genes are TRBV19 and TRBJ2-1, with 15 positions matching TRBD2. Material for sequencing was PBMCs. This clonotype was obtained from a boy between 10 and 17 years old in good health and CMV-seronegative. CDR3 coding DNA: TGTGCCAGTAGTATAGATTCTAGGACTAGCGGGAGGGCGTACAATGAGCAGTTCTTC. Translating gives CASSIDSRTSGRAYNEQFF.